A selection of T cell receptor beta chains follows, all from one sample in a study of shared clonotypes between healthy human individuals. Sequenced by immunoSEQ multiplex PCR; TCRdb stores in-frame clones only, minus some. The table lists 2 million to 2.5 million clones, 80% to 95% of them singletons, with around 0.35% in the top ten. Sample: naive CD4+ T cells from PBMCs. These receptors originate from a man aged 18-30 years in good health. Some clones in this sample may be carry-over from other donors' samples. Both conserved end residues are part of each CDR3. The order of the fields is V gene, D gene, clone size, J gene, CDR3 DNA, CDR3 protein. D genes are given only for firm matches. Rows may omit the clone size; those that give it use once, few, many or a size class.

>TRBV19|.|.|TRBJ1-1
TGTGCCAGTAGTCAGGGAGATACTGTATCGGGCACTGAAGCTTTCTTT
CASSQGDTVSGTEAFF
>TRBV5-1|.|.|TRBJ2-1
TGCGCCAGCAGCTTGGTAGCAGGGGCGTACAATGAGCAGTTCTTC
CASSLVAGAYNEQFF
>TRBV19|.|.|TRBJ1-4
TGTGCCAGTAGTATAGGACAGGAAAAACTGTTTTTT
CASSIGQEKLFF
>TRBV20-1|.|.|TRBJ2-5
TGCAGTGCCCTGGGCGGAGGGATCCCGCACTTC
CSALGGGIPHF
>TRBV18|TRBD2|.|TRBJ2-1
TGTGCCAGCTCACCTTTTCTAGCGGGAGGGCCGAATGAGCAGTTCTTC
CASSPFLAGGPNEQFF
>TRBV6-5|.|.|TRBJ1-2
TGTGCCAGCAGTTACGTTGACAGCGGTAACTATGGCTACACCTTC
CASSYVDSGNYGYTF
>TRBV11-2|TRBD2|.|TRBJ2-3
TGTGCCAGCAGCCGAACGGGAGGGAGCACAGATACGCAGTATTTT
CASSRTGGSTDTQYF
>TRBV28|.|.|TRBJ1-2
TGTGCCACAAGGGACCGTACTAACTATGGCTACACCTTC
CATRDRTNYGYTF
>TRBV27|TRBD2|.|TRBJ2-2
TGTGCCACCCGTCGACTAGCGGGAGACGTCGGGGAGCTGTTTTTT
CATRRLAGDVGELFF
>TRBV27|TRBD1|.|TRBJ2-5
TGTGCCAGCACCTTGGGACAGGGGTATAGGGAGACCCAGTACTTC
CASTLGQGYRETQYF
>TRBV6-1|.|once|TRBJ1-5
TGTGCCAGCAGTGCTCACTCCGGAGGCAATCAGCCCCAGCATTTT
CASSAHSGGNQPQHF
>TRBV28|TRBD1|.|TRBJ1-3
TGTGCCAGCCATATACAGGGGGCTGGAAACACCATATATTTT
CASHIQGAGNTIYF
>TRBV7-6|.|.|TRBJ2-7
TGTGCCAGCAGCTTGGTTGCGGAAGGGTCCTACGAGCAGTACTTC
CASSLVAEGSYEQYF
>TRBV29-1|.|once|TRBJ2-5
TGCAGCGTTTCCCCCCACTGGACCAGTGAGGGGGAGACCCAGTACTTC
CSVSPHWTSEGETQYF
>TRBV5-4|TRBD2|.|TRBJ2-1
TGTGCCAGCAGCTTCAGCGGGAGTTACAATGAGCAGTTCTTC
CASSFSGSYNEQFF
>TRBV4-2|.|.|TRBJ2-7
TGTGCCAGCAGCCAAGATGGGAGTGGAGCGGTAAGAAACTACGAGCAGTACTTC
CASSQDGSGAVRNYEQYF
>TRBV7-3|TRBD2|.|TRBJ2-3
TGTGCCAGCAGCTTAACGTTAGGACTAGCGAGTACGCAGTATTTT
CASSLTLGLASTQYF
>TRBV28|.|.|TRBJ1-4
TGTGCCAGCGGAGTCGGGGGGCAGGGTAATGAAAAACTGTTTTTT
CASGVGGQGNEKLFF
>TRBV28|.|.|TRBJ2-5
TGTGCCAGCAGTTTAATGGGGGGCTGGAGTGAGACCCAGTACTTC
CASSLMGGWSETQYF
>TRBV7-9|TRBD1|.|TRBJ2-3
TGTGCCAGCAGCACTGGGACAGGGGGCACAGATACGCAGTATTTT
CASSTGTGGTDTQYF
>TRBV11-2|.|.|TRBJ2-1
TGTGCCAGCAGCTTAGAGAACAATGAGCAGTTCTTC
CASSLENNEQFF
>TRBV7-3|.|.|TRBJ2-1
TGTGCCAGCAGCTTTAATAGACAGCCGCAGTTCTTC
CASSFNRQPQFF